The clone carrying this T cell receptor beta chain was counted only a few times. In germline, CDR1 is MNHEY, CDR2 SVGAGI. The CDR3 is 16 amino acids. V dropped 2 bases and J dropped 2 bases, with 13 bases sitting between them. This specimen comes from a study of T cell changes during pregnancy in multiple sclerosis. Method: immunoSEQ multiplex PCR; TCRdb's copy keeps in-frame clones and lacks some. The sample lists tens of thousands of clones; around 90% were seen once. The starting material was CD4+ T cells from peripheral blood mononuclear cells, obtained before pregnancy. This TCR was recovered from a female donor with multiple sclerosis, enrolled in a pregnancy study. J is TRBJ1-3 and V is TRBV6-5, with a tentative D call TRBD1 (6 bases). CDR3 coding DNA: TGTGCCAGCAGTTACGGGGGCAGGTATGCTGGAAACACCATATATTTT. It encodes CASSYGGRYAGNTIYF.